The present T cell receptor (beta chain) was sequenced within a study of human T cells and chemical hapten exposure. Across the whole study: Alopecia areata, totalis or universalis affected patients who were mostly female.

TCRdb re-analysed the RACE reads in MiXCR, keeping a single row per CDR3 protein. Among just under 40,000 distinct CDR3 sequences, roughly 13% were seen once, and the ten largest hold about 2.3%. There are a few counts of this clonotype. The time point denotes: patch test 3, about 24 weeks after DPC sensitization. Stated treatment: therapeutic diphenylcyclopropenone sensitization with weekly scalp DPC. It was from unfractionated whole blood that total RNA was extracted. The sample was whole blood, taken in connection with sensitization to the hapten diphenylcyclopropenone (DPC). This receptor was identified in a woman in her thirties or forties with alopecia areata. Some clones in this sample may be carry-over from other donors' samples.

The CDR3 sequence is CASRTGKGRTGELFF. CDR3 in DNA: TGTGCCAGCCGAACAGGGAAAGGTCGGACCGGGGAGCTGTTTTTT. The chain uses TRBV28 and TRBJ2-2; possibly TRBD1 for D (6 bases). The CDR3 is 15 amino acids. In germline, CDR1 is MDHEN, CDR2 SYDVKM. Trimming stripped 8 bases from V and 5 bases from J, with 18 bases between.